Below, 10 T cell receptor beta chains from the same sample are listed, as sequenced in a study of T cell responses to AZD1222 COVID-19 vaccine. Assay used: immunoSEQ multiplex PCR; TCRdb lists only in-frame clones, some missing. This table has some 120,000 clones, roughly 92% appearing once. The sequenced sample was peripheral blood, obtained 28 days after the second AZD1222 dose. The receptor source for this set is an adult who received the AZD1222 COVID-19 vaccine.

This sequence joins TRBV7-9 and TRBJ2-1; 10 bases fit TRBD1. The CDR3 is made up of 16 amino acids. Germline V gives CDR1 SEHNR, CDR2 FQNEAQ (reference sequence). V was clipped by 3 bases and J by 5 bases; unmatched bases: 7. Written as DNA, the CDR3 is TGTGCCAGCAGCTTTTCCGGGACAGGGGCCAACAATGAGCAGTTCTTC. Translating gives CASSFSGTGANNEQFF.

The rearrangement uses TRBV19 and TRBJ1-4; 10 nucleotides line up with TRBD1. The CDR3 has 15 residues. Looked up from germline, CDR1 is LNHDA and CDR2 is SQIVND (reference sequence). V lost 4 bases to trimming and J lost 10 bases; unmatched junction nucleotides: 9. CDR3 loop: CASSTPDRGSGKLFF. The CDR3 DNA reads as TGTGCCAGTAGTACCCCGGACAGGGGGAGTGGAAAACTGTTTTTT.

The chain links TRBV4-2 to TRBJ1-1; no reliable D call. The CDR3 loop spans 13 amino acids. Germline lookup yields CDR1 LGHNA and CDR2 YNFKEQ. Deletions cut 3 bases from V and 8 bases from J, with 13 bases between. DNA for the CDR3: TGTGCCAGCAGCCATCCTGGCGAATGGGAAGCTTTCTTT. This sequence encodes CASSHPGEWEAFF.

The chain joins TRBV3-1 (or the pseudogene TRBV3-2) to TRBJ2-7; no firm D call. This CDR3 has 12 amino acids. Per germline, CDR1 LGHDT and CDR2 YNNKEL (reference sequence). V was clipped by 3 bases and J by 6 bases, with 9 bases between them. CDR3 in DNA: TGTGCCAGCAGCCAGGTTCCCGCCGAGCAGTACTTC. Its translation: CASSQVPAEQYF.

The V call is TRBV27, the J call TRBJ1-1; 11 nucleotides align to TRBD1. The CDR3 loop spans 15 amino acids. Trimming removed 6 bases from V and 5 bases from J; junction bases left unmatched: 8. Germline V gene lookup returns CDR1 MNHEY and CDR2 SMNVEV (reference sequence). The CDR3 DNA follows: TGTGCCAGCAGCAGCGGACAGGGGGCGAAGACTGAAGCTTTCTTT. Protein product: CASSSGQGAKTEAFF.

V gene TRBV28 combines with J gene TRBJ2-7, with D possibly TRBD1 on 5 matching bases. The ends were cut back, 3 bases at V and 4 bases at J, with 10 bases in the middle. CDR1 is MDHEN, CDR2 SYDVKM, per germline. The CDR3 extends over 13 amino acids. CDR3: CASSFAQGYEQYF. CDR3 in DNA: TGTGCCAGCAGTTTCGCCCAGGGATACGAGCAGTACTTC.

The chain carries TRBV18 and TRBJ1-1; D is perhaps TRBD1 (5 bases). The V end was cut by 3 bases, the J end by 3 bases, with 11 bases between. Germline V gene data show CDR1 as KGHSH and CDR2 as LQKENI. The length of the CDR3 is 14 residues. This CDR3 is CASSPPGRDTEAFF. The CDR3 nucleotides are TGTGCCAGCTCACCTCCGGGGCGCGACACTGAAGCTTTCTTT.

The chain employs TRBV2 and TRBJ1-1, with D tentatively TRBD1 (6 bases). CDR3 size: 11 residues. Germline V CDR1 and CDR2: SNHLY, FYNNEI. The germline V and J ends were trimmed by 10 bases and 1 base, with 7 bases remaining between them. This CDR3 reads CATDRNTEAFF. The CDR3, as DNA: TGTGCCACGGACAGGAACACTGAAGCTTTCTTT.

The chain employs TRBV28 and TRBJ1-2; D possibly corresponds to TRBD1 (5 bases). Looked up from germline, CDR1 is MDHEN and CDR2 is SYDVKM. V lost 5 bases to trimming and J lost 1 base, with 8 bases between them. CDR3 length equals 13 residues. CDR3 in DNA: TGTGCCAGCAGTCTGGGGCTTAACTATGGCTACACCTTC. Its translation is CASSLGLNYGYTF.

The rearrangement links TRBV30 to TRBJ1-5; 7 positions agree with TRBD1. CDR1 is GTSNPN, CDR2 SVGIG, per germline (reference sequence). Trimming cost V 2 bases and J 0 bases; bases outside gene matches: 4. This CDR3 has 15 amino acids. The CDR3 loop reads CAWSSGQHSNQPQHF. In nucleotides, the CDR3 is TGTGCCTGGAGTTCGGGACAGCATAGCAATCAGCCCCAGCATTTT.